The entry that follows covers one T cell receptor beta chain sequence. This entry is derived from a study of shared clonotypes between healthy human individuals. Study processing details: Junction-only sequences without quality scores were provided by ImmunoSEQ, so filtering was different. Some clones are missing from TCRdb's copy, which holds only in-frame ones; the method was immunoSEQ multiplex PCR. V and J calls plus clone size are reproduced from that table; the DNA served to infer D and trimming. The table records about 2.4 million clones, roughly 93% of them present only once. Germline CDR1 LNHDA, CDR2 SQIVND (reference sequence). With 4 bases clipped from V and 4 bases from J, the junction kept 5 bases outside the gene matches. The CDR3 is 14 amino acids.

The chain carries TRBV19 and TRBJ2-7; 9 bases are a match to TRBD1. Material: naive CD4+ T cells from PBMCs. The subset here: CD45RA+ positively selected. This clonotype was obtained from a man younger than 35 in good health. Some clones in this sample may be carry-over from other donors' samples. Here the CDR3 reads CASSSGTGTYEQYF. The CDR3 nucleotides read TGTGCCAGTAGTAGCGGGACAGGGACGTACGAGCAGTACTTC. The whole variable domain, filled in from reference TRBV19 and TRBJ2-7, reads DGGITQSPKYLFRKEGQNVTLSCEQNLNHDAMYWYRQDPGQGLRLIYYSQIVNDFQKGDIAEGYSVSREKKESFPLTVTSAQKNPTAFYLCASSSGTGTYEQYFGPGTRLTVT.